The 23 T cell receptor beta chains below all came from one sample that was sequenced in a study of blood T cell repertoires in COVID-19. Profiled with immunoSEQ multiplex PCR; TCRdb holds only in-frame clones, not every one. Of 70,000 or so clones in the sample, 70% to 80% were seen once. The sequenced material came from peripheral blood. The receptors originated from a man between 70 and 80 years old with acute or convalescent COVID-19.

The genes are TRBV19 and TRBJ2-7, with 7 bases that match TRBD1. The J segment lost 5 bases and the V segment lost 5 bases, leaving 3 bases of the junction unmatched. Germline CDR1 reads LNHDA; CDR2 reads SQIVND (reference sequence). CDR3 size: 12 residues. The CDR3 sequence is CASSLTGDEQYF. CDR3 nucleotide sequence: TGTGCCAGTAGTTTAACAGGGGACGAGCAGTACTTC.

The chain uses TRBV2 and TRBJ1-5; D ambiguous. CDR1 SNHLY and CDR2 FYNNEI come from the germline V gene. V was clipped by 3 bases and J by 7 bases, with 10 bases between them. The length of the CDR3 is 13 residues. The CDR3 loop is CASSDGVGQPQHF. The CDR3, as DNA: TGTGCCAGCAGTGACGGGGTGGGACAGCCCCAGCATTTT.

V and J are TRBV28 and TRBJ1-1; a possible D gene is TRBD1 (5 bases). The CDR3 totals 18 residues. Trimming removed 1 base from V and 11 bases from J, with 29 bases in between. The germline gives CDR1 MDHEN, CDR2 SYDVKM. The CDR3 DNA reads TGTGCCAGCAGTTTATTCGGGGGTTACGGGACGGCCATAGGTGGGGCTTTCTTT. Its translation is CASSLFGGYGTAIGGAFF.

The rearrangement links TRBV28 to TRBJ2-2; D gene uncertain. V was shortened by 10 bases and J by 5 bases, with 17 bases between the two germline ends. The CDR3 is 14 amino acids. Per the germline V gene, CDR1 is MDHEN and CDR2 is SYDVKM. In DNA form, the CDR3 reads TGTGCCACTCTTGGCCTCTCGCAGACCGGGGAGCTGTTTTTT. Residues: CATLGLSQTGELFF.

V and J are TRBV7-6 and TRBJ2-1, with D uncertain. V shed 2 bases and J shed 5 bases, with 19 bases lying between them. This CDR3 has 17 residues. The germline V gene encodes CDR1 SGHVS and CDR2 FNYEAQ. CDR3 residues: CASSLSPAEVGDNEQFF. CDR3 coding DNA: TGTGCCAGCAGCTTATCGCCAGCCGAGGTTGGAGACAATGAGCAGTTCTTC.

This rearrangement joins TRBV2 to TRBJ2-3, with TRBD1 identical over 7 bases. The germline V gene encodes CDR1 SNHLY and CDR2 FYNNEI. V shed 6 bases and J 4 bases; nucleotides not matched to a gene: 10. The CDR3 consists of 15 residues. In DNA form, the CDR3 reads TGTGCCAGCAGCTATAGGGGGCTAGCAGCAGATACGCAGTATTTT. This codes for CASSYRGLAADTQYF.

This clone was detected a few times. The V call is TRBV19, the J call TRBJ2-7; TRBD1 matches at 8 bases. Germline V gives CDR1 LNHDA, CDR2 SQIVND (reference sequence). This CDR3 comprises 13 residues. The trim removed 3 bases at V and 4 bases at J, leaving 2 bases unmatched. The CDR3 region is CASSIGTGYEQYF. CDR3 sequence (DNA): TGTGCCAGTAGTATTGGGACAGGTTACGAGCAGTACTTC.

The chain couples TRBV19 to TRBJ2-5; TRBD1 is a possible D gene (6 bases). CDR1 and CDR2 from the germline V gene are LNHDA and SQIVND (reference sequence). CDR3 length equals 11 residues. With 4 bases removed from V and 13 bases from J, the gap between germline ends came to 13 bases. CDR3 sequence reads: CASSNRAVPYF. The CDR3 DNA follows: TGTGCCAGTAGTAACAGGGCCGTCCCGTACTTC.

The V gene is TRBV11-2, the J gene TRBJ1-2, with TRBD1 identical over 7 bases. Unmatched junction bases numbered 11, after V lost 5 bases and J lost 8 bases. This CDR3 has 14 amino acids. Looked up from germline, CDR1 is SGHAT and CDR2 is FQNNGV. This CDR3 reads CASSTQTGPGGYTF. The CDR3 DNA is TGTGCCAGCAGCACACAGACAGGGCCAGGGGGCTACACCTTC. The variable domain in full, completed from reference TRBV11-2 and TRBJ1-2, reads EAGVAQSPRYKIIEKRQSVAFWCNPISGHATLYWYQQILGQGPKLLIQFQNNGVVDDSQLPKDRFSAERLKGVDSTLKIQPAKLEDSAVYLCASSTQTGPGGYTFGSGTRLTVV.

There are a few counts of this clone. The chain uses TRBV5-1 and TRBJ1-4; D not certain. From germline, CDR1 is SGHRS and CDR2 YFSETQ. V dropped 0 bases and J dropped 7 bases, with 13 bases sitting between them. The CDR3 is 15 residues long. CDR3 sequence: CASSLAEGFPEKLFF. As DNA, the CDR3 is TGCGCCAGCAGCTTGGCCGAGGGTTTTCCTGAAAAACTGTTTTTT.

This chain joins TRBV29-1 and TRBJ2-7; 12 bases match TRBD2. The CDR3 extends over 13 amino acids. Trimming removed 4 bases from V and 4 bases from J; junction bases left unmatched: 2. The germline V gene has CDR1 SQVTM and CDR2 ANQGSEA. DNA of the CDR3: TGCAGCGTTGGACTAGCGGGAGTGTACGAGCAGTACTTC. It encodes CSVGLAGVYEQYF.

The gene calls are TRBV7-9 and TRBJ1-6, with a possible D match to TRBD1 (5 bases). V lost 1 base, J lost 10 bases, and 14 bases lay in between. There are 15 residues in the CDR3. Germline V gene sequence: CDR1 SEHNR, CDR2 FQNEAQ (reference sequence). CDR3 bases: TGTGCCAGCAGCTTAGTGGGGACTGCCTACTCACCCCTCCACTTT. This gives the protein CASSLVGTAYSPLHF. The full variable domain, in which reference TRBV7-9 and TRBJ1-6 provide the parts outside the CDR3, is DTGVSQNPRHKITKRGQNVTFRCDPISEHNRLYWYRQTLGQGPEFLTYFQNEAQLEKSRLLSDRFSAERPKGSFSTLEIQRTEQGDSAMYLCASSLVGTAYSPLHFGNGTRLTVT.

The rearrangement uses TRBV5-1 and TRBJ1-1; a weak D match, TRBD1 (5 bases). V shed 0 bases and J shed 3 bases, with 6 bases lying between them. Per the germline V gene, CDR1 is SGHRS and CDR2 is YFSETQ. The CDR3 is 13 residues long. The CDR3 spells CASSLVTDTEAFF. The CDR3 DNA is TGCGCCAGCAGCTTGGTGACAGACACTGAAGCTTTCTTT.

V is TRBV4-1 and J is TRBJ2-2, with 15 bases lining up with TRBD2. Trimming took 4 bases from V and 9 from J; bases not matched to a gene: 12. CDR3 length: 18 amino acids. Per the germline V gene, CDR1 is MGHRA and CDR2 is YSYEKL. The CDR3, as DNA: TGCGCCAGCAGCCGGGGACTAGCGGGAGGCACTGTCCACCGGGAGCTGTTTTTT. Amino acid sequence: CASSRGLAGGTVHRELFF.

Remarks on this clone: The sample carries other DNA sequences with the same CDR3. The chain combines TRBV6-6 with TRBJ1-1, with TRBD1 identical over 8 bases. This CDR3 spans 14 amino acids. The ends lost 5 bases at V and 5 bases at J; junction bases unmatched: 7. Looked up from germline, CDR1 is MNHNY and CDR2 is SVGAGI (reference sequence). The CDR3 spells CASSPGQGWTEAFF. The CDR3, as DNA: TGTGCCAGCAGTCCAGGACAGGGATGGACTGAAGCTTTCTTT.

This chain joins TRBV19 and TRBJ2-3, with 7 bases matching TRBD1. The V gene end was trimmed by 5 bases and the J gene end by 5 bases; junction bases not matched to a gene: 13. The length of the CDR3 is 16 residues. Germline lookup yields CDR1 LNHDA and CDR2 SQIVND (reference sequence). The chain's CDR3 is CASSLRQGPGIDTQYF. The CDR3 nucleotides read TGTGCCAGTAGTCTCCGACAGGGCCCAGGGATAGATACGCAGTATTTT.

The chain links TRBV25-1 to TRBJ2-1; the D gene is possibly TRBD1 (6 bases). Germline CDR1 and CDR2: MGHDK and SYGVNS. Trimming cost V 1 base and J 4 bases, with 14 bases left between them. The CDR3 has 16 amino acids. The CDR3, as DNA: TGTGCCAGCAGTGAATCCGGGACAAGGGCGTACAATGAGCAGTTCTTC. Translation gives CASSESGTRAYNEQFF.

This clone was seen more than once but under ten times. The chain links TRBV25-1 to TRBJ2-1; no definite D call. This CDR3 spans 14 amino acids. V dropped 2 bases and J dropped 8 bases, with 13 bases sitting between them. Germline CDR1 reads MGHDK; CDR2 reads SYGVNS. CDR3 loop: CASSEPLSRDEQFF. The CDR3 DNA reads as TGTGCCAGCAGTGAACCCCTCAGCCGGGATGAGCAGTTCTTC.

The DNA of the CDR3 is TGTGCCAGCTCACCTACACTAGCGGGAGATGGAAGAGAGACCCAGTACTTC. The encoded protein is CASSPTLAGDGRETQYF. The chain combines TRBV18 with TRBJ2-5; the match to TRBD2 covers 11 bases. The CDR3 spans 17 residues. The trim removed 3 bases at V and 4 bases at J, leaving 10 bases unmatched. Germline CDR1 and CDR2: KGHSH and LQKENI. Full variable domain (rest looked up from reference TRBV18 and TRBJ2-5): NAGVMQNPRHLVRRRGQEARLRCSPMKGHSHVYWYRQLPEEGLKFMVYLQKENIIDESGMPKERFSAEFPKEGPSILRIQQVVRGDSAAYFCASSPTLAGDGRETQYFGPGTRLLVL.

V is TRBV10-3 and J is TRBJ2-7; D may be TRBD2 (6 bases). The germline gives CDR1 ENHRY, CDR2 SYGVKD. Trimming cost V 3 bases and J 0 bases, with 12 bases left between them. The CDR3 is made up of 15 amino acids. CDR3 loop: CAISEGRESSYEQYF. The CDR3 nucleotides are TGTGCCATCAGTGAAGGACGGGAGAGCTCCTACGAGCAGTACTTC.

The CDR3 coding sequence is TGTGCCAGCAGCCCCCGTTTGGATACGCAGTATTTT. Amino acid sequence: CASSPRLDTQYF. This chain uses TRBV14 with TRBJ2-3; D call uncertain. V lost 4 bases and J lost 6, with 8 bases in between. This CDR3 comprises 12 residues. The V gene's germline CDR1 is SGHDN and CDR2 FVKESK.

The rearrangement joins TRBV9 to TRBJ2-5; no clear D gene. Trimming took off 2 bases at V and 4 bases at J, with 9 bases between the two ends. This CDR3 has 13 amino acids. From germline, CDR1 is SGDLS and CDR2 YYNGEE. The CDR3, as DNA: TGTGCCAGCAGCGTTCAGGAAGGAGAGACCCAGTACTTC. It specifies CASSVQEGETQYF.

This clone was seen a single time. V usage is TRBV10-3 and J usage is TRBJ2-1, with D possibly being TRBD1 (7 bases). The CDR3 runs to 13 residues. From germline, CDR1 is ENHRY and CDR2 SYGVKD. The V end was cut by 10 bases, the J end by 8 bases, with 18 bases between. Written as DNA, the CDR3 is TGTGCCACGTCGGCGGGACAGAGGTATGAGCAGTTCTTC. Protein sequence: CATSAGQRYEQFF.